The 26 T cell receptor beta chains reported below all come from one sample, sequenced in a study of T cells in Graves' hyperthyroidism and ophthalmopathy. Regions amplified from RNA transcripts were the TCR beta CDR3 regions. First-round RT-PCR with HTBI primers amplified the TCR CDR3 region. TCRdb re-called the multiplex PCR reads through MiXCR, storing one row per CDR3 protein. The sample comprises a few hundred thousand distinct CDR3 sequences, approximately 17% of which are singletons, and 17% rests with the top ten. Sequenced: blood. The source of these receptors is a woman in her late teens or twenties with Graves' ophthalmopathy.

The sample holds many counts of this clonotype. The rearrangement uses TRBV5-1 and TRBJ1-2, with a tentative D call TRBD1 (6 bases). CDR1 and CDR2 (germline): SGHRS, YFSETQ. Trimming stripped 4 bases from V and 7 bases from J, with 14 bases between. The CDR3 spans 13 residues. CDR3 nucleotides: TGCGCCAGCAGCCTATCACGAGGGGGTGGCTACACCTTC. This gives the protein CASSLSRGGGYTF.

This clonotype was seen ten or more times. The chain uses TRBV28 and TRBJ1-1; maybe TRBD1 (6 bases). CDR1 and CDR2 from the germline V gene are MDHEN and SYDVKM. This CDR3 is 14 amino acids long. The V and J ends lost 4 bases and 1 base respectively, with 10 bases between them. CDR3 amino acids: CASSSRGKNTEAFF. As DNA, the CDR3 is TGTGCCAGCAGTTCGAGGGGGAAGAACACTGAAGCTTTCTTT. The whole variable domain, remainder taken from reference TRBV28 and TRBJ1-1, is DVKVTQSSRYLVKRTGEKVFLECVQDMDHENMFWYRQDPGLGLRLIYFSYDVKMKEKGDIPEGYSVSREKKERFSLILESASTNQTSMYLCASSSRGKNTEAFFGQGTRLTVV.

As concerns this clonotype: This clone may be a read error of a much larger clone one base away. The chain has TRBV3-1 and TRBJ1-2; tentative D call: TRBD1 (5 bases). This CDR3 has 15 amino acids. Germline V gene sequence: CDR1 LGHDT, CDR2 YNNKEL (reference sequence). The CDR3 spells CASSQEVQGNYGCTF. The CDR3 coding sequence is TGTGCCAGCAGCCAAGAAGTTCAGGGTAACTATGGCTGCACCTTC.

Comments on this clonotype: A clone one base away is much larger, so this may be a read error. The chain uses TRBV4-1 and TRBJ1-1; D unclear. With 0 bases removed from V and 1 base from J, the gap between germline ends came to 6 bases. The CDR3 runs 14 residues. CDR1 and CDR2 from the germline V gene are MGHRA and YSYEKL. As DNA, the CDR3 is TGCGCCAGCAGCCAAGATTGGGGGAACACTGAAGCTTTCTTT. Its protein is CASSQDWGNTEAFF.

In this sample, this clonotype turned up many times. The chain links TRBV20-1 to TRBJ2-3; no firm D call. The germline CDR1 and CDR2 sequences are DFQATT and SNEGSKA (reference sequence). CDR3 length equals 11 residues. The ends were cut back, 4 bases at V and 3 bases at J, with 5 bases in the middle. DNA of the CDR3: TGCAGTGCTACTGAGACAGATACGCAGTATTTT. Its protein product is CSATETDTQYF.

There are a few counts of this clonotype. This chain links TRBV12-3 or TRBV12-4 with TRBJ1-2; D possibly corresponds to TRBD1 (5 bases). V was pared by 5 bases and J by 8 bases, with 15 bases between. CDR3 size: 13 residues. The CDR3 protein is CASSIQDVRGYTF. The CDR3, as DNA: TGTGCCAGCAGTATACAGGATGTAAGGGGCTACACCTTC.

This clonotype was seen many times. The CDR3 region is CASSAGPRDNYGYTF. The CDR3 coding sequence is TGTGCCAGCAGCGCGGGACCGCGGGATAACTATGGCTACACCTTC. This rearrangement joins TRBV5-6 to TRBJ1-2; a possible D gene is TRBD1 (5 bases). V dropped 4 bases and J dropped 1 base, with 14 bases sitting between them. This CDR3 comprises 15 residues. Germline-derived CDR1 and CDR2 are SGHDT and YYEEEE.

This clonotype appeared once. This chain links TRBV7-3 with TRBJ2-1; TRBD2 might be the D (5 bases). The CDR3 is 16 residues long. From germline, CDR1 is SGHTA and CDR2 FQGTGA. The germline V and J ends were trimmed by 5 bases and 0 bases, with 14 bases remaining between them. CDR3 in amino acids: CASSQEFEGSYNEQFF. The CDR3 DNA reads TGTGCCAGCAGCCAGGAGTTCGAGGGCTCCTACAATGAGCAGTTCTTC.

This clonotype was counted many times. The chain has TRBV11-1 and TRBJ2-1; possibly TRBD1 or TRBD2 for D (5 bases each). This CDR3 spans 16 amino acids. In germline, CDR1 is SGHAT, CDR2 FQDESV (reference sequence). V was trimmed by 5 bases and J by 4 bases, leaving 18 bases between them. The CDR3 loop is CASSPTRDRRYNEQFF. The CDR3 bases are TGTGCCAGCAGCCCTACCCGGGACCGACGATACAATGAGCAGTTCTTC. Full variable domain (rest looked up from reference TRBV11-1 and TRBJ2-1): EAEVAQSPRYKITEKSQAVAFWCDPISGHATLYWYRQILGQGPELLVQFQDESVVDDSQLPKDRFSAERLKGVDSTLKIQPAELGDSAMYLCASSPTRDRRYNEQFFGPGTRLTVL.

Many counts were recorded for this clonotype. The CDR3 DNA follows: TGTGCCAGCAGCTTAGGGGACTACACAGATACGCAGTATTTT. Translated: CASSLGDYTDTQYF. The chain links TRBV7-9 to TRBJ2-3; TRBD2 matches 7 bases. The CDR3 is 14 residues long. CDR1 is SEHNR and CDR2 is FQNEAQ in the germline V gene (reference sequence). Trimming cost V 1 base and J 2 bases; bases outside gene matches: 0.

The chain recombines TRBV7-8 with TRBJ1-6, with D maybe TRBD1 (5 bases). V was pared by 0 bases and J by 5 bases, with 11 bases between. This CDR3 comprises 16 residues. Germline CDR1 is SGHVS and CDR2 is FQNEAQ. The CDR3 DNA sequence: TGTGCCAGCAGCTTAGCGGGGGAATCGCATAATTCACCCCTCCACTTT. Its translation: CASSLAGESHNSPLHF. Drawing the rest from reference TRBV7-8 and TRBJ1-6, the complete variable domain is GAGVSQSPRYKVAKRGQDVALRCDPISGHVSLFWYQQALGQGPEFLTYFQNEAQLDKSGLPSDRFFAERPEGSVSTLKIQRTQQEDSAVYLCASSLAGESHNSPLHFGNGTRLTVT.

This clonotype came up a few times. The chain links TRBV27 to TRBJ2-5; the match to TRBD2 covers 15 bases. The J segment lost 14 bases and the V segment lost 7 bases, leaving 14 bases of the junction unmatched. CDR1 is MNHEY, CDR2 SMNVEV, per germline (reference sequence). The CDR3 extends over 15 amino acids. The CDR3 protein is CASTRMGLAGGSLYF. CDR3 bases: TGTGCCAGCACCCGCATGGGACTAGCGGGGGGTTCCCTATACTTC.

Only a few counts were recorded for this clonotype. The CDR3 DNA is TGCGCCAGCAGCTCGTCCGGGGGGGGGGCATATGAGCAGTTCTTC. Amino acids: CASSSSGGGAYEQFF. V is TRBV4-1 and J is TRBJ2-1; TRBD2 matches at 8 bases. V was pared by 5 bases and J by 8 bases, with 11 bases of the junction left unmatched. CDR3 length: 15 residues. Per the germline V gene, CDR1 is MGHRA and CDR2 is YSYEKL.

For this clonotype: This clone may be a read error of a much larger clone one base away. The rearrangement joins TRBV7-2 to TRBJ2-3; D may be TRBD2 (6 bases). Trimming shortened V by 3 bases and J by 10 bases, and 11 bases separated the two germline ends. This CDR3 spans 12 amino acids. Germline loops: CDR1 SGHTA, CDR2 FQGNSA. CDR3 sequence (DNA): TGTGCCAGCAGCTTCCTGACTAGAGCGCAGTATTTT. Its protein product is CASSFLTRAQYF.

Only a few counts were recorded for this clonotype. V and J are TRBV24-1 and TRBJ2-3; TRBD2 aligns across 14 bases. V was clipped by 2 bases and J by 1 base; unmatched bases: 7. This CDR3 spans 19 amino acids. Looked up from germline, CDR1 is KGHDR and CDR2 is SFDVKD. This CDR3 reads CATSDYGTSGSRGTDTQYF. Here the CDR3 DNA reads TGTGCCACCAGTGATTACGGGACTAGCGGGAGCCGAGGCACAGATACGCAGTATTTT.

V usage is TRBV29-1 and J usage is TRBJ2-1; 7 bases agree with TRBD1. The CDR3 extends over 15 amino acids. The junction had 11 bases not matched to a gene; V was cut back by 5 bases and J by 4 bases. Germline assignment: CDR1 SQVTM and CDR2 ANQGSEA. The CDR3 DNA is TGCAGCGTTCCAAGAGGGACAGCTCGTTACAATGAGCAGTTCTTC. This translates into CSVPRGTARYNEQFF.

The chain employs TRBV4-1 and TRBJ1-5; the D gene is possibly TRBD1 (5 bases). This CDR3 region has 17 residues. CDR1 and CDR2 (germline): MGHRA, YSYEKL. Trimming stripped 1 base from V and 2 bases from J, with 15 bases between. As DNA, the CDR3 is TGCGCCAGCAGCCAAGGCCCCTCGGGGGGGGGCAATCAGCCCCAGCATTTT. It codes for CASSQGPSGGGNQPQHF.

The CDR3 region is CASSSQYRGGNTIYF. CDR3 bases: TGTGCCAGCAGCTCCCAATACAGGGGGGGAAACACCATATATTTT. The J gene is TRBJ1-3, the V gene TRBV3-1; 8 nucleotides agree with TRBD1. This CDR3 comprises 15 residues. CDR1 is LGHDT, CDR2 YNNKEL, per germline (reference sequence). J lost 4 bases, V lost 5 bases, and 7 bases had no gene match.

The J gene is TRBJ2-7, the V gene TRBV27, with D possibly matching TRBD1 (5 bases). V gave up 5 bases and J gave up 2 bases, with 16 bases separating them. CDR1 MNHEY and CDR2 SMNVEV come from the germline V gene (reference sequence). The CDR3 spans 15 residues. The CDR3 DNA reads TGTGCCAGCAGTCCCACAGGTATTGGGACCTACGAGCAGTACTTC. This translates into CASSPTGIGTYEQYF.

The chain combines TRBV2 with TRBJ1-5; D gene uncertain. The V gene lost 2 bases and the J gene lost 3 bases, with 8 bases spanning the gap. The CDR3 consists of 14 residues. From germline, CDR1 is SNHLY and CDR2 FYNNEI. CDR3 region: CASSEYQYNQPQHF. For the CDR3, the DNA is TGTGCCAGCAGTGAATACCAATACAATCAGCCCCAGCATTTT.

This clonotype showed up just once. The rearrangement uses TRBV4-1 and TRBJ2-7, with D hard to call. Trimming stripped 4 bases from V and 0 bases from J, with 13 bases between. This CDR3 spans 15 amino acids. Looked up from germline, CDR1 is MGHRA and CDR2 is YSYEKL. This CDR3 is CASSPTQASSYEQYF. Here the CDR3 DNA reads TGCGCCAGCAGCCCTACGCAGGCGAGCTCCTACGAGCAGTACTTC.

Comment on this clonotype: A read error may explain this, as a much larger clone is one base away. J is TRBJ2-7 and V is TRBV5-1, with 8 positions matching TRBD2. The CDR3 is 14 amino acids. Germline assignment: CDR1 SGHRS and CDR2 YFSETQ. V lost 0 bases and J lost 4; bases outside the gene matches: 3. Written as DNA, the CDR3 is TGCGCCAGCAGCTTGGAACTAGCGGAATACGAGCAGTACTTC. This gives the protein CASSLELAEYEQYF. Complete variable domain (other parts from reference TRBV5-1 and TRBJ2-7): KAGVTQTPRYLIKTRGQQVTLSCSPISGHRSVSWYQQTPGQGLQFLFEYFSETQRNKGNFPGRFSGRQFSNSRSEMNVSTLELGDSALYLCASSLELAEYEQYFGPGTRLTVT.

The V gene is TRBV2, the J gene TRBJ2-5; no clear D gene. With 2 bases removed from V and 0 bases from J, the gap between germline ends came to 4 bases. The germline gives CDR1 SNHLY, CDR2 FYNNEI. This CDR3 is built from 13 residues. The DNA of the CDR3 is TGTGCCAGCAGTGAAACCCACCAAGAGACCCAGTACTTC. Translation: CASSETHQETQYF.

This clonotype was seen only a few times. The chain is built from TRBV5-6 and TRBJ2-1; D might be TRBD1 or TRBD2, each matching 5 bases. The ends were cut back, 0 bases at V and 7 bases at J, with 14 bases in the middle. The CDR3 has 15 amino acids. CDR1 SGHDT and CDR2 YYEEEE come from the germline V gene. CDR3 amino acids: CASSLVVNGGNEQFF. DNA of the CDR3: TGTGCCAGCAGCTTGGTGGTTAATGGGGGTAATGAGCAGTTCTTC.

The V and J genes are TRBV10-3 and TRBJ1-5; no clear D. From germline, CDR1 is ENHRY and CDR2 SYGVKD. The CDR3 extends over 15 amino acids. V gave up 0 bases and J gave up 2 bases, with 8 bases separating them. This CDR3 reads CAISESRQRNQPQHF. The CDR3 nucleotides read TGTGCCATCAGTGAGTCAAGGCAGCGCAATCAGCCCCAGCATTTT.

The chain has TRBV6-5 and TRBJ2-5; D might be TRBD2 (6 bases). This CDR3 region has 15 residues. V was cut by 6 bases and J by 4 bases, with 18 bases left in between. The germline gives CDR1 MNHEY, CDR2 SVGAGI. CDR3 nucleotides: TGTGCCAGCAGCTATGGGGGGAGGATCGGAGAGACCCAGTACTTC. It codes for CASSYGGRIGETQYF.